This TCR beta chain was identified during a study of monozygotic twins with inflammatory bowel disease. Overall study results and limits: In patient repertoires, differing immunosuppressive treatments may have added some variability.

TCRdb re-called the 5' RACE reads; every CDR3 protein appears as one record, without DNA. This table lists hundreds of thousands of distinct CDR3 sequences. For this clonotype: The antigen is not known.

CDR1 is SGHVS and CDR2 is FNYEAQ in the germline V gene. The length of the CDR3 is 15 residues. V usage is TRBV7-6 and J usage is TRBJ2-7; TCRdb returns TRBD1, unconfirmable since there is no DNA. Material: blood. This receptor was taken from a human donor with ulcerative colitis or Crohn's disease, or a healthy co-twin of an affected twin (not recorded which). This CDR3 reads CASSLDRGPSYEQYF.